This TCR beta chain is from a study of blood T cell repertoires in COVID-19 (dated by TCRdb to the early 2020s). Some background on the complete study: Samples from collaborators originated in the United States, Italy and Spain and spanned both the acute and convalescent phases of COVID-19. The prospective study material was composed of cDNA or gDNA derived from T cells, B-cell-depleted T cells, or PBMCs. The dataset comprised deeply sampled blood TCRbeta repertoires from subjects exposed to, actively infected with, or recovered from COVID-19. A freely available public database, intended as a resource for researchers studying the immune response to SARS-CoV-2, is where the repertoires were released. Samples were obtained from the ongoing ImmuneRACE study (first 160 participants) and from some 1,200 subjects provided by 6 global collaborators. Nearly every sample came with metadata listing a de-identified subject ID, COVID-19 status, age in years and sex. Where HLA class I and class II types were available, the types were taken from metadata supplied by the sample provider, not from assay-based typing.

Overall results and qualifications from the work: Clinical and demographic metadata were provided uncurated, with the amount varying by source and participant.

TCRbeta CDR3 regions were amplified from genomic DNA by means of the immunoSEQ Assay, a bias-controlled multiplex PCR. The study's processing was this. The number of nucleated cells in each sample was estimated from the amplification of reference gene primers within the assay. To quantify the absolute abundance of each unique TCRbeta CDR3 rearrangement, sequence reads were collapsed and filtered. Productive Simpson clonality was computed per sample as the square root of Simpson's diversity index over productive rearrangements. Entries here come from immuneACCESS through TCRdb and include only in-frame sequences with V and J called. Some clones fail to appear in such tables; in the studies checked, an unresolved V gene covers under half of the shortfall, and the cause of the remainder is unknown. That table gives V, J and clone size, and the DNA gave D and trimming. This sample gives 180,000 or so clones in total; approximately 85% of them show up just once. The top ten clones comprise roughly 1.3% of the sample.

The germline V gene (reference sequence) supplies CDR1 MNHEY and CDR2 SMNVEV. V is trimmed back by 6 bases and J by 7 bases, and the junction contains 5 bases that no gene match accounts for. From its cysteine to its phenylalanine, the CDR3 spans 14 amino acids. The DNA shown is the 42-base CDR3, in frame from base 1. Another Seattle source contributed samples from volunteer blood donors who had recovered from COVID-19. The collaborating institutions used their own protocols to collect whole blood in K2EDTA tubes. For TCRbeta analysis, collaborators shipped samples in one of three forms: frozen whole blood, isolated PBMCs, or DNA extracted from either of those sample types. Details on this clone: Its antigen is not yet known. There are no base qualities to consult, and no much larger clone falls within one base.

This receptor was obtained from a man aged 55 to 70 who had recovered from COVID-19. The sequenced sample consisted of peripheral blood. The chain was built from TRBV27 and TRBJ1-5; 11 middle bases align to TRBD1. The DNA sequence reads TGTGCCAGCAGCGGACAGGGGGCAGGGCAGCCCCAGCATTTT. Protein translation: CASSGQGAGQPQHF.